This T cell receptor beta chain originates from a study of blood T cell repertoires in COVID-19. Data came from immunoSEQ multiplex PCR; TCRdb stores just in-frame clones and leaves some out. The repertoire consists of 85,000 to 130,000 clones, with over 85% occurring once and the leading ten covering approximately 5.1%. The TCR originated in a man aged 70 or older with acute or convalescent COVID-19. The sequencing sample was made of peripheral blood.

CDR3 loop: CASSQEWREPQHF. DNA for the CDR3: TGCGCCAGCAGCCAAGAGTGGAGGGAGCCCCAGCATTTT. V usage is TRBV4-3 and J usage is TRBJ1-5, with D hard to call. The V gene lost 0 bases and the J gene lost 8 bases, with 8 bases spanning the gap. Germline CDR1 LGHNA, CDR2 YSLEER. CDR3 length equals 13 residues.